The clone carrying this T cell receptor (beta chain) was observed many times. What it binds is unknown. Trimming stripped 2 bases from V and 0 bases from J, with 14 bases between. The germline CDR1 and CDR2 sequences are PRHDT and FYEKMQ (reference sequence). The CDR3 contains 16 residues. This record belongs to a study of identical twins. The study's findings and limits: Among out-of-frame alpha sequences shared by twins, low generation probability occurred in excess.

TCRdb processed the 5' RACE reads anew with MiXCR; each CDR3 protein has one entry. This sample yields about 250,000 distinct CDR3 sequences, of which 6% to 8% are seen a single time; roughly 5% belongs to the top ten. The data were also submitted as part of a second study, on yellow fever vaccine responses in identical twins. That source notes: The T cell response to vaccination in identical twins was reportedly partly convergent and partly personalized.

Sequencing was carried out using CD8+ T cells sorted from blood. The sequence was obtained from a woman between 18 and 29 years old in good health. V and J are TRBV13 and TRBJ2-7, with D perhaps TRBD1 (5 bases). The CDR3 nucleotides read TGTGCCAGCAGCTTACAGGGTAGCCCGAGCTCCTACGAGCAGTACTTC. This translates into CASSLQGSPSSYEQYF.